One and the same sample provided the 5 T cell receptor beta chains below, sequenced in a study of beta chain features in type 1 diabetes. Every isolated RNA sample was fully reverse transcribed, so sequencing captured expressed TCRB transcripts. TCRdb's table, derived via immunoSEQ multiplex PCR, lists solely in-frame clones and lacks some. The table lists about 360,000 clones, around 12% of them singletons. Study-level results: TCRB CDR3 length was moderately but significantly reduced in all four CD4+ subsets of Type 1 diabetes patients.

No antigen has been assigned to these receptors. The specimen was naive CD4+ T cells from blood. These receptors originate from a young woman with type 1 diabetes.

This chain connects TRBV19 to TRBJ2-1, with 14 positions matching TRBD2. Losses at the gene ends were 10 bases for V and 6 bases for J; bases not matched to a gene: 5. The V gene's germline CDR1 is LNHDA and CDR2 SQIVND (reference sequence). This CDR3 comprises 14 residues. The CDR3: CATRGLAGVNEQFF. CDR3 nucleotides: TGTGCCACCAGGGGACTAGCGGGAGTCAATGAGCAGTTCTTC.

The chain links TRBV7-9 to TRBJ2-2, with 9 bases that match TRBD1. Germline V gene sequence: CDR1 SEHNR, CDR2 FQNEAQ (reference sequence). The CDR3 runs to 15 residues. The V gene end was trimmed by 4 bases and the J gene end by 2 bases; junction bases not matched to a gene: 2. CDR3 loop: CASSWDRVNTGELFF. CDR3 coding DNA: TGTGCCAGCAGCTGGGACAGGGTTAACACCGGGGAGCTGTTTTTT.

This clone was seen more than once but under ten times. The chain joins TRBV13 to TRBJ2-7; 7 bases fit TRBD1. The V and J ends lost 5 bases and 0 bases, in that order; junction bases with no gene match: 7. Germline V gives CDR1 PRHDT, CDR2 FYEKMQ (reference sequence). The CDR3 is made up of 15 amino acids. The CDR3 nucleotides are TGTGCCAGCAGCCCCTCGGACAGGTACTCCTACGAGCAGTACTTC. Translated: CASSPSDRYSYEQYF.

V is TRBV5-6 and J is TRBJ1-2; D unresolved. CDR1 is SGHDT, CDR2 YYEEEE, per germline. This CDR3 spans 13 amino acids. V shed 2 bases and J shed 1 base, with 6 bases lying between them. The DNA of the CDR3 is TGTGCCAGCAGCTTATCGGGTAACTATGGCTACACCTTC. Residues: CASSLSGNYGYTF.

This clone was picked up a small number of times. The chain has TRBV9 and TRBJ2-2; D is unresolved. This CDR3 has 16 residues. CDR1 and CDR2 (germline): SGDLS, YYNGEE. The ends were cut back, 0 bases at V and 4 bases at J, with 13 bases in the middle. CDR3 in amino acids: CASSVEPQRSTGELFF. The CDR3, as DNA: TGTGCCAGCAGCGTAGAGCCCCAAAGGAGCACCGGGGAGCTGTTTTTT.